Listed below are T cell receptor beta chains from one sample, sequenced in a study of blood T cells in healthy people across ages. In TCRdb, the 5' RACE reads were re-called with MiXCR into one record per CDR3 protein. This sample has around 780,000 distinct CDR3 sequences, with around 25% found just once. The data also belong to a second study, concerning T cells of mothers and their children.

The specimen was blood. These receptors were collected from a boy aged 5-17 years in good health. Both conserved end residues are part of each CDR3. Rows may omit the clone size; those that give it use once, few, many or a size class.

V gene	clone size	J gene	CDR3 protein
TRBV20-1	many	TRBJ2-7	CSATGQRYEQYF
TRBV15	few	TRBJ1-1	CATSREGDTEAFF
TRBV7-2	-	TRBJ1-1	CASQGVFKAFF
TRBV25-1	many	TRBJ2-7	CASSEVGSGGYEQYF
TRBV6-6	few	TRBJ2-7	CASTHRGQWNEQYF
TRBV7-9	-	TRBJ1-1	CASSLRGGRTNTEAFF
TRBV19	-	TRBJ1-5	CASKEGAAGNQPQHF
TRBV12-3/TRBV12-4	few	TRBJ2-5	CASSLQGRLIWETQYF
TRBV6-2/TRBV6-3	-	TRBJ2-5	CASSDPGQGLETQYF
TRBV2	-	TRBJ1-1	CASRTGQDETEAFF
TRBV5-1	few	TRBJ2-5	CASSSFVSTGAMETQYF
TRBV7-2	-	TRBJ2-7	CASSRDRYEQYF
TRBV9	-	TRBJ2-5	CASSVGTSGGRETQYF
TRBV6-1	few	TRBJ2-5	CASSDPLTGYQETQYF
TRBV10-3	few	TRBJ2-3	CAISLDTFTDTQYF